This T cell receptor beta chain stems from a study of cytomegalovirus exposure and HLA in healthy donors. 60 Vbeta and 13 Jbeta primers were used in PCR. Original processing methods: Later, an analysis found about 77 million unique TCR beta chains, and 10 million to 11 million of these were shared. Profiled with immunoSEQ multiplex PCR; TCRdb holds only in-frame clones, not every one. V and J calls plus clone size are reproduced from that table; the DNA served to infer D and trimming. In the table there are about 190,000 clones, 60% to 85% of which are singletons. On this clone itself: Its matching antigen is unknown.

Whole-study results and caveats: Analysis performed later showed TCR beta chains linked to HLA being more clonally expanded than equally common others.

Each donor was healthy, and each was a bone marrow donor. The specimen was PBMCs. The sequence came from a woman younger than 35 in good health and CMV-seronegative.

CDR3 protein: CASSFGQGWTEAFF. DNA for the CDR3: TGTGCCAGCAGCTTCGGACAGGGGTGGACTGAAGCTTTCTTT. The chain carries TRBV11-2 and TRBJ1-1, with 9 bases fitting TRBD1. With 3 bases clipped from V and 5 bases from J, the junction kept 4 bases outside the gene matches. Germline CDR1 reads SGHAT; CDR2 reads FQNNGV. The CDR3 is 14 residues long.